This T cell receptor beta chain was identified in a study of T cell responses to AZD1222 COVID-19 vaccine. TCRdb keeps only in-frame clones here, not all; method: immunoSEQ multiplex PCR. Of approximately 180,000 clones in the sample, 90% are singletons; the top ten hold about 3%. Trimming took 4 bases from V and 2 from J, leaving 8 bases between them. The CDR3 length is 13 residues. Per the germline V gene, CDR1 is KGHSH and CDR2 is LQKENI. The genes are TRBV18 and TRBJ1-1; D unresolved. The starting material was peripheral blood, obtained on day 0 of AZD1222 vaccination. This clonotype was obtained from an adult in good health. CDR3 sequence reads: CASSRGRNTEAFF. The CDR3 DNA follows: TGTGCCAGCTCACGAGGACGAAACACTGAAGCTTTCTTT.